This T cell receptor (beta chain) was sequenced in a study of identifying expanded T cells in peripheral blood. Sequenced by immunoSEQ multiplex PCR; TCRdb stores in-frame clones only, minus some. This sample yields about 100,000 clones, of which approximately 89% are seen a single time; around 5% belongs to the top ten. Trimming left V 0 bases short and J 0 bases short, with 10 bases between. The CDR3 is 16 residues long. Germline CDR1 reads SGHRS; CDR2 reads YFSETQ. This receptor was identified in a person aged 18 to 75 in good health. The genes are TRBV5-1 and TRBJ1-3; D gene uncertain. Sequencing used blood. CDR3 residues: CASSLEARHSGNTIYF. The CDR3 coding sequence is TGCGCCAGCAGCTTGGAGGCCAGGCACTCTGGAAACACCATATATTTT.